One and the same sample provided the 10 T cell receptor beta chains below, sequenced in a study of T cell clonality in common variable immunodeficiency. Study-wide findings and caveats: Reportedly, TCR beta sequences from common variable immunodeficiency showed fewer deletions and N-nucleotide insertions.

For these receptors, no antigen is known. Measured with immunoSEQ multiplex PCR; TCRdb has only the in-frame clones, and not every one. The sample was found to contain roughly 29,000 clones, and every one recurs. Input material: peripheral blood mononuclear cells. The source is a human donor with common variable immunodeficiency.

As regards this clone: The sequenced fragment ends 3 residues before the CDR3 boundary, so the rest is inferred from the germline J gene. The rearrangement links TRBV5-1 to TRBJ2-5; 7 nucleotides line up with TRBD2. CDR1 and CDR2 (germline): SGHRS, YFSETQ. The CDR3 sequence is 15 residues long. With V trimmed by 4 bases and J by 1 base, 7 bases remained unmatched. CDR3 region: CASSGLEGLQETQYF. The CDR3 bases that were read are TGCGCCAGCAGCGGACTAGAAGGTCTCCAAGAGACC.

In its sample, this clone was seen many times. The read terminates 3 residues ahead of where the CDR3 ends, so the germline J gene completes it. The chain combines TRBV11-3 with TRBJ2-2, with D perhaps TRBD1 (5 bases). V was clipped by 4 bases and J by 4 bases, with 13 bases between them. Germline-derived CDR1 and CDR2 are SGHNT and YENEEA. This CDR3 contains 15 residues. The CDR3 spells CASSSQGGATGELFF. Incomplete CDR3 DNA: TGTGCCAGCAGCTCTCAGGGTGGAGCCACCGGGGAG.

Note on this clone: The sequence runs out 3 residues before the end of the CDR3; the remainder is reconstructed from the germline J gene. The chain recombines TRBV2 with TRBJ2-2, with 10 nucleotides matching TRBD2. CDR1 and CDR2 (germline): SNHLY, FYNNEI. J gave up 6 bases and V 6 bases, and 1 base lay outside the gene matches. The CDR3 contains 13 residues. CDR3 region: CASRLAGAGELFF. The part of the CDR3 DNA that was read is TGTGCCAGCAGGCTAGCGGGAGCCGGGGAG.

This clone was seen at least ten times. The CDR3 goes on 3 residues after the read ends, and that part is filled in from the germline J gene. The genes are TRBV7-6 and TRBJ2-7, with 7 bases aligning to TRBD2. Germline assignment: CDR1 SGHVS and CDR2 FNYEAQ. The V and J ends lost 3 bases and 0 bases, in that order; junction bases with no gene match: 11. The CDR3 has 17 residues. The CDR3: CASSFDGLGKSSYEQYF. The sequenced CDR3 bases are TGTGCCAGCAGCTTTGACGGACTAGGGAAAAGCTCCTACGAG.

This clone was recorded many times. The observed sequence ends 3 residues before the CDR3 terminus, with the missing tail filled in from the germline J gene. This chain links TRBV5-1 with TRBJ2-1, with 14 bases identical to TRBD2. The V and J ends lost 4 bases and 8 bases, in that order; junction bases with no gene match: 5. Germline CDR1 reads SGHRS; CDR2 reads YFSETQ. The CDR3 spans 15 residues. The sequenced CDR3 bases are TGCGCCAGCAGCAAGGGACTAGCGGGAGCAGATGAG. Protein sequence: CASSKGLAGADE. The CDR3 as a whole reads CASSKGLAGADEQFF.

In its sample, this clone was seen many times. The missing CDR3 end, 3 residues past where the read stops, is filled in from the germline J gene. The J gene is TRBJ2-5, the V gene TRBV29-1, with a weak D call TRBD1 (5 bases). The V and J ends lost 1 base and 6 bases respectively, with 18 bases between them. CDR1 SQVTM and CDR2 ANQGSEA come from the germline V gene. The CDR3 consists of 15 residues. The CDR3 protein is CSVEVPSRAYKTQYF. The CDR3 bases that were read are TGCAGCGTTGAAGTTCCCAGCAGGGCCTATAAGACC.

A few counts support this clone. CDR3 loop: CASSGNSGRGYTF. The sequenced part of the CDR3 DNA is TGTGCCAGCAGTGGGAACAGCGGGCGTGGC. The chain carries TRBV2 and TRBJ1-2; D gene uncertain. The read ends 3 residues before the CDR3 terminus; that terminus is restored from the germline J gene. V dropped 4 bases and J dropped 7 bases, with 13 bases sitting between them. This CDR3 region has 13 residues. Germline CDR1 SNHLY, CDR2 FYNNEI. The whole variable domain, remainder taken from reference TRBV2 and TRBJ1-2, is EPEVTQTPSHQVTQMGQEVILRCVPISNHLYFYWYRQILGQKVEFLVSFYNNEISEKSEIFDDQFSVERPDGSNFTLKIRSTKLEDSAMYFCASSGNSGRGYTFGSGTRLTVV.

This clone was recorded many times. The CDR3 extends 3 residues past the end of the read, so its final part is completed from the germline J gene. This rearrangement joins TRBV20-1 to TRBJ2-3; 10 bases are shared with TRBD2. This CDR3 comprises 14 residues. Unmatched junction bases numbered 6, after V lost 3 bases and J lost 6 bases. The germline V gene has CDR1 DFQATT and CDR2 SNEGSKA (reference sequence). The CDR3 protein is CSARPLAGEDTQYF. CDR3 DNA (partial): TGCAGTGCTAGGCCCCTAGCGGGGGAGGATACG.

CDR3 DNA (partial): TGTGCCAGCAGCGTCTGGTCGCCGAGCAATTCACCC. This sequence encodes CASSVWSPSNSP. The CDR3 as a whole reads CASSVWSPSNSPLHF. The genes are TRBV6-2 or TRBV6-3 and TRBJ1-6; D gene uncertain. Sequencing ends 3 residues short of the CDR3 end; the germline J gene provides the rest. The CDR3 spans 15 residues. Trimming cost V 6 bases and J 7 bases, with 16 bases left between them. CDR1 and CDR2 from the germline V gene are MNHEY and SVGEGT.

This clone was seen ten or more times. The read gets to within 3 residues of the CDR3 end, and the germline J gene fills in the rest. The chain uses TRBV29-1 and TRBJ1-1; tentatively, D is TRBD1 (6 bases). Trimming took off 7 bases at V and 4 bases at J, with 16 bases between the two ends. The CDR3 contains 13 residues. CDR1 SQVTM and CDR2 ANQGSEA come from the germline V gene. The CDR3 spells CSATQGSVTEAFF. The DNA read from the CDR3 is TGCAGCGCCACACAGGGAAGCGTCACTGAA.